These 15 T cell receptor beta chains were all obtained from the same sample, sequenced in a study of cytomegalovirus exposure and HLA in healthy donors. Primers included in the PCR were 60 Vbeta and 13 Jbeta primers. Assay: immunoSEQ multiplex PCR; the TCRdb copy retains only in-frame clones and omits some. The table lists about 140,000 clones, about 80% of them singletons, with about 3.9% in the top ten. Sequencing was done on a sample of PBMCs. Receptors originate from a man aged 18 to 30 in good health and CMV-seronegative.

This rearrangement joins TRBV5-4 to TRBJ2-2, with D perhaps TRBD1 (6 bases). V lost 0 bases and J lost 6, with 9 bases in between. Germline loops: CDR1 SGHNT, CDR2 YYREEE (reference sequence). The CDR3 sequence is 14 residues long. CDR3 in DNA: TGTGCCAGCAGCTTGGCCAGGGGCTCCGGGGAGCTGTTTTTT. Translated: CASSLARGSGELFF.

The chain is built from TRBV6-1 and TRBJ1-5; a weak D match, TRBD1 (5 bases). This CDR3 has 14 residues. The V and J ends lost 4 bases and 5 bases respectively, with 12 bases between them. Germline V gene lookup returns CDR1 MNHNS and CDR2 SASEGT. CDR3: CASSVRQGDQPQHF. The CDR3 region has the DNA TGTGCCAGCAGTGTACGGCAGGGCGATCAGCCCCAGCATTTT.

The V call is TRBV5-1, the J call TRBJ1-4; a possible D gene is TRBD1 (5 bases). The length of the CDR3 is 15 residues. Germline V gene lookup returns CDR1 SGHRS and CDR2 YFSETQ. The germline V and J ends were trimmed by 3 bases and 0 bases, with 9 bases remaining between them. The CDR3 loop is CASSYGGATNEKLFF. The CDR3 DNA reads TGCGCCAGCAGCTATGGGGGGGCAACTAATGAAAAACTGTTTTTT.

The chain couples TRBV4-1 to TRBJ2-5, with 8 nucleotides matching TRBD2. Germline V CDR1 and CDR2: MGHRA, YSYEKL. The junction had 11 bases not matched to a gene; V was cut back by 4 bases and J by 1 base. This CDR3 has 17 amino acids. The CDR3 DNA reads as TGCGCCAGCAGCCGAAGGTCGGGCGGGGGGACCCAAGAGACCCAGTACTTC. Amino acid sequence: CASSRRSGGGTQETQYF.

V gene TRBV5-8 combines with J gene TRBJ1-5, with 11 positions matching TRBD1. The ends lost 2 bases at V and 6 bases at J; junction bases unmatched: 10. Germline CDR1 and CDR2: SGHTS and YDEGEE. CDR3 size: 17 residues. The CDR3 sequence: CASSFNRDRGFVQPQHF. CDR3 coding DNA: TGTGCCAGCAGCTTCAACCGGGACAGGGGGTTCGTTCAGCCCCAGCATTTT.

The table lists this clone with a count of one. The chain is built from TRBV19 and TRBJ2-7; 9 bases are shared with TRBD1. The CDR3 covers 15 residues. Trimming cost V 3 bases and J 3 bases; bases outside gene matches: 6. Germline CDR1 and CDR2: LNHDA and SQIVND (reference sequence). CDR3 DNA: TGTGCCAGTAGTATCTCGTGGACAGGGGACTACGAGCAGTACTTC. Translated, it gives CASSISWTGDYEQYF.

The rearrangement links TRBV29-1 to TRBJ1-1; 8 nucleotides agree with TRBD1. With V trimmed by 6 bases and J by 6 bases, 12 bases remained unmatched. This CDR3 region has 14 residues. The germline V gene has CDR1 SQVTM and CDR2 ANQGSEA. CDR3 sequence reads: CSVGPGQGRAEAFF. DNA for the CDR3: TGCAGCGTGGGACCCGGACAGGGTAGGGCTGAAGCTTTCTTT.

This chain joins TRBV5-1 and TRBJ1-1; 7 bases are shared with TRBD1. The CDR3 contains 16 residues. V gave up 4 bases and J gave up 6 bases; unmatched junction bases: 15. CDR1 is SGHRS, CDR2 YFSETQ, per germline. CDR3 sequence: CASSPGAAGGFSEAFF. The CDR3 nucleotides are TGCGCCAGCAGCCCGGGGGCGGCAGGGGGTTTCTCTGAAGCTTTCTTT. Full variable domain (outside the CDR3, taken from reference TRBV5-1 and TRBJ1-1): KAGVTQTPRYLIKTRGQQVTLSCSPISGHRSVSWYQQTPGQGLQFLFEYFSETQRNKGNFPGRFSGRQFSNSRSEMNVSTLELGDSALYLCASSPGAAGGFSEAFFGQGTRLTVV.

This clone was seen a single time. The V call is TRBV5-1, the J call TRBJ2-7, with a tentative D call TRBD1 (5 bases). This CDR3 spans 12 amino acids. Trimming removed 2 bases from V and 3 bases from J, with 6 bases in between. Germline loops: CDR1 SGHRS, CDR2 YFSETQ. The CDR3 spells CASSFQGYEQYF. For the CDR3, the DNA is TGCGCCAGCAGCTTCCAGGGCTACGAGCAGTACTTC. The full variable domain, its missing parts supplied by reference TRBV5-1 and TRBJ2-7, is KAGVTQTPRYLIKTRGQQVTLSCSPISGHRSVSWYQQTPGQGLQFLFEYFSETQRNKGNFPGRFSGRQFSNSRSEMNVSTLELGDSALYLCASSFQGYEQYFGPGTRLTVT.

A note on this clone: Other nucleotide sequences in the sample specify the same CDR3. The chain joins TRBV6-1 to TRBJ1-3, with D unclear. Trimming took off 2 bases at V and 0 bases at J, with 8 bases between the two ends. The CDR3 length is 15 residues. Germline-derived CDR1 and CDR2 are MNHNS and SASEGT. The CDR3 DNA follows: TGTGCCAGCAGTGAACAGTTGAACTCTGGAAACACCATATATTTT. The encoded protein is CASSEQLNSGNTIYF.

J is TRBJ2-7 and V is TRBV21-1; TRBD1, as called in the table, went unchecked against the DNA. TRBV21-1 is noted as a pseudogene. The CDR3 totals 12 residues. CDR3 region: CARRQGLSEQYF. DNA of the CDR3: TGTGCCAGACGACAGGGGTTAAGCGAGCAGTACTTC.

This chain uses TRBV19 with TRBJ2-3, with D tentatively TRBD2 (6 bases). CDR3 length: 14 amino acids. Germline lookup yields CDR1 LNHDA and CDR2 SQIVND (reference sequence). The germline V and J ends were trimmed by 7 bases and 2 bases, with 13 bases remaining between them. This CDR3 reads CASTSGVVTDTQYF. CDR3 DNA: TGTGCCAGTACATCGGGAGTAGTCACAGATACGCAGTATTTT.

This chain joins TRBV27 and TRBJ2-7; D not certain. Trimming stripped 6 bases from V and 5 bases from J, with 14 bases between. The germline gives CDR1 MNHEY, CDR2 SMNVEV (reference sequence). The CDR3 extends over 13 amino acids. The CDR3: CASRLGEAHEQYF. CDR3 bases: TGTGCCAGCAGACTTGGAGAGGCCCACGAGCAGTACTTC.

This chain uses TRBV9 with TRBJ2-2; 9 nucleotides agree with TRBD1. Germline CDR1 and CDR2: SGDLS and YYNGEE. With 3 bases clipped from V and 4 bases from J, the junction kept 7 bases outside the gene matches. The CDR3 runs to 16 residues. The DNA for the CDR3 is TGTGCCAGCAGCGCTAGGACAGGGGTTGGCACCGGGGAGCTGTTTTTT. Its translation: CASSARTGVGTGELFF.

In DNA form, the CDR3 reads TGTGCCAGCAGCTCCAGGGCTTTTGAGACCCAGTACTTC. Translating it yields CASSSRAFETQYF. V is TRBV5-8 and J is TRBJ2-5; D is perhaps TRBD1 (5 bases). V lost 3 bases and J 5 bases, leaving 11 bases between the germline ends. The CDR3 consists of 13 residues. CDR1 and CDR2 (germline): SGHTS, YDEGEE.